Listed here are 7 T cell receptor beta chains from one sample, sequenced in a study of blood T cell repertoires in COVID-19. Profiling relied on immunoSEQ multiplex PCR, and the TCRdb table lists in-frame clones only, not all of them. This table holds roughly 120,000 clones, around 82% found once. The specimen was peripheral blood. The receptors stem from a human donor in a cohort sampled during active or convalescent COVID-19.

For the CDR3, the DNA is TGTGCCAGCAGTTTAGGTAGCGGGGCGATTGAAGCTTTCTTT. Translation gives CASSLGSGAIEAFF. This chain connects TRBV28 to TRBJ1-1; tentative D call: TRBD1 (5 bases). Per germline, CDR1 MDHEN and CDR2 SYDVKM. The germline V and J ends were trimmed by 2 bases and 7 bases, with 14 bases remaining between them. The CDR3 length is 14 residues.

The V call is TRBV12-3 or TRBV12-4, the J call TRBJ1-3, with D unclear. Trimming left V 4 bases short and J 6 bases short, with 10 bases between. The CDR3 runs 13 residues. CDR3 nucleotides: TGTGCCAGCAGTTCCCCCCCCCAAAACACCATATATTTT. Its protein product is CASSSPPQNTIYF.

This clone was found a few times. The rearrangement uses TRBV5-5 and TRBJ2-7, with no clear D. Germline V gene data show CDR1 as SGHKS and CDR2 as YYEKEE (reference sequence). There are 15 residues in the CDR3. V shed 0 bases and J shed 4 bases, with 14 bases lying between them. Written as DNA, the CDR3 is TGTGCCAGCAGCTTGGGAGTCGGCGGAATATACGAGCAGTACTTC. As protein: CASSLGVGGIYEQYF. The full variable domain, rest sourced from reference TRBV5-5 and TRBJ2-7, is DAGVTQSPTHLIKTRGQQVTLRCSPISGHKSVSWYQQVLGQGPQFIFQYYEKEERGRGNFPDRFSARQFPNYSSELNVNALLLGDSALYLCASSLGVGGIYEQYFGPGTRLTVT.

The rearrangement uses TRBV19 and TRBJ2-1, with D possibly TRBD2 on 6 matching bases. The CDR3 covers 16 residues. Germline loops: CDR1 LNHDA, CDR2 SQIVND (reference sequence). V lost 3 bases and J 1 base, leaving 13 bases between the germline ends. CDR3: CASSIMRELSYNEQFF. CDR3 coding DNA: TGTGCCAGTAGTATCATGCGGGAACTATCCTACAATGAGCAGTTCTTC.

This clone was picked up one time. The chain couples TRBV27 to TRBJ2-7; 7 bases agree with TRBD2. Looked up from germline, CDR1 is MNHEY and CDR2 is SMNVEV (reference sequence). J gave up 3 bases and V 2 bases, and 7 bases lay outside the gene matches. The CDR3 consists of 15 residues. The chain's CDR3 is CASSLKASGHYEQYF. In DNA, the CDR3 is TGTGCCAGCAGTTTAAAGGCTAGCGGACACTACGAGCAGTACTTC.

The chain uses TRBV7-2 and TRBJ2-7; possibly TRBD1 for D (6 bases). Deletions cut 5 bases from V and 2 bases from J, with 13 bases between. The CDR3 is made up of 14 amino acids. The germline V gene encodes CDR1 SGHTA and CDR2 FQGNSA. This CDR3 is CASSPGTPTYEQYF. The CDR3 nucleotides are TGTGCCAGCAGCCCAGGGACACCTACCTACGAGCAGTACTTC.

This clone was recorded a few times. The rearrangement uses TRBV4-3 and TRBJ2-2, with D possibly being TRBD2 (5 bases). This CDR3 is 16 amino acids long. Germline CDR1 LGHNA, CDR2 YSLEER. Trimming left V 0 bases short and J 7 bases short, with 15 bases between. This chain's CDR3 is CASSQDTRGLGGELFF. The CDR3 DNA follows: TGCGCCAGCAGCCAAGATACTCGGGGTCTCGGCGGGGAGCTGTTTTTT.